This T cell receptor beta chain came from a study of regulatory T cells in long-lasting Graves disease. Time point indicated: persistent/refractory GD, antithyroid drugs over 5 years with positive TRAb. Extracted PBMC RNA gave rise to the TCR library. Arm-PCR of CDR3 regions and iRepertoire HTBI primers were used to build TCR beta libraries. TCRdb ran MiXCR on the multiplex PCR reads and lists one entry per CDR3 protein. The sample includes 300,000 to 350,000 distinct CDR3 sequences, about 18% of them seen just once. This clonotype was recorded at least ten times. V lost 0 bases and J lost 1, with 6 bases in between. This CDR3 is 14 amino acids long. CDR1 is SEHNR, CDR2 FQNEAQ, per germline (reference sequence).

The V call is TRBV7-9, the J call TRBJ2-5; D not certain. This sample comprised peripheral blood mononuclear cells (PBMCs), obtained when the disease was refractory, from a patient treated with antithyroid drugs. This receptor was taken from a female donor with Graves disease. CDR3 DNA: TGTGCCAGCAGCTTAGCCCCCTCCCAAGAGACCCAGTACTTC. Translation gives CASSLAPSQETQYF.